These 5 T cell receptor beta chains were sequenced from one sample in a study of identical twins. TCRdb ran MiXCR on the 5' RACE reads and lists one entry per CDR3 protein. The data contain more than 600,000 distinct CDR3 sequences, 18% of them singletons. These records were also assigned to another study, of T cells expressing NK-cell markers.

Sample: PBMCs. These receptor sequences come from a young woman in good health.

The chain uses TRBV5-5 and TRBJ2-3; 7 bases agree with TRBD1. Germline CDR1 is SGHKS and CDR2 is YYEKEE (reference sequence). The J segment lost 2 bases and the V segment lost 3 bases, leaving 3 bases of the junction unmatched. The CDR3 runs to 14 residues. The DNA of the CDR3 is TGTGCCAGCAGCTGGGGGACAGCCACAGATACGCAGTATTTT. Translation gives CASSWGTATDTQYF.

In this sample, this clonotype turned up a few times. The chain carries TRBV12-3 or TRBV12-4 and TRBJ2-7, with D maybe TRBD1 (6 bases). The CDR3 is 14 amino acids. V was pared by 8 bases and J by 5 bases, with 19 bases between. CDR3 sequence reads: CASGGLGGEDEQYF. The CDR3, as DNA: TGTGCCAGCGGGGGCTTAGGGGGAGAGGACGAGCAGTACTTC.

This clonotype was seen at least ten times. J is TRBJ2-2 and V is TRBV5-1; the D is unclear. CDR1 and CDR2 from the germline V gene are SGHRS and YFSETQ. V was clipped by 1 base and J by 2 bases, with 15 bases between them. This CDR3 comprises 17 residues. DNA of the CDR3: TGCGCCAGCAGCTTGCGGGCGGTCGGAACTAACACCGGGGAGCTGTTTTTT. Translated, it gives CASSLRAVGTNTGELFF.

This clonotype was seen a handful of times. The gene calls are TRBV20-1 and TRBJ1-5, with a possible D match to TRBD1 (5 bases). V shed 6 bases and J shed 1 base, with 13 bases lying between them. Per the germline V gene, CDR1 is DFQATT and CDR2 is SNEGSKA (reference sequence). The CDR3 is made up of 14 amino acids. CDR3 nucleotide sequence: TGCAGTGCCACCCGGGGGGTCAGCAATCAGCCCCAGCATTTT. Amino acids: CSATRGVSNQPQHF.

The chain links TRBV20-1 to TRBJ2-1; 14 bases are a match to TRBD2. The V gene end was trimmed by 5 bases and the J gene end by 6 bases; junction bases not matched to a gene: 9. CDR1 and CDR2 (germline): DFQATT, SNEGSKA (reference sequence). This CDR3 comprises 16 residues. The CDR3 DNA follows: TGCAGTGCTTCGGGACTAGCGGGAGTTGTCGTCAATGAGCAGTTCTTC. As protein: CSASGLAGVVVNEQFF.